This T cell receptor beta chain was recorded in a study of shared clonotypes between healthy human individuals. Study-wide background: Per donor, three plates held CD4 naive cells, three held CD4 memory, two held CD8 naive and one held CD8 memory.

This clone was found a few times. Libraries were prepared by immunoSEQ multiplex PCR; TCRdb keeps only in-frame clonotypes and omits some of them. The data show about 1 million clones, roughly 80% seen once. Division of CD4+ cells produced a CD45RA+ naive subset and a CD45RA-negative memory subset. The germline V gene has CDR1 MNHNS and CDR2 SASEGT. Trimming stripped 3 bases from V and 2 bases from J, with 16 bases between. This CDR3 region has 16 residues. The chain uses TRBV6-1 and TRBJ1-2; TRBD1 might be the D (6 bases). The sequence was collected from a man aged 18 to 30 in good health. Material: memory CD4+ T cells sorted from blood. Subset indicated: CD45RA-negative fraction. This CDR3 is CASSEYGTPDNYGYTF. The CDR3 coding sequence is TGTGCCAGCAGTGAGTACGGGACACCGGACAACTATGGCTACACCTTC.